This T cell receptor beta chain was captured in a study of cytotoxic CD8 clonotypes in ibrutinib-treated CLL. Only in-frame clones appear in the TCRdb table, and some are missing; sequencing was by immunoSEQ multiplex PCR. The sample carries approximately 70,000 clones, 75% to 85% recorded once. V lost 5 bases and J 2 bases, leaving 0 bases between the germline ends. The CDR3 is 10 residues long. In germline, CDR1 is SEHNR, CDR2 FQNEAQ (reference sequence). The sequences come from PBMCs, collected at disease progression, from a patient treated with ibrutinib. The rearrangement uses TRBV7-9 and TRBJ2-5; D remains unclear. This clonotype was obtained from a human donor with chronic lymphocytic leukemia. CDR3 residues: CASSQETQYF. The CDR3 nucleotides are TGTGCCAGCAGCCAAGAGACCCAGTACTTC.